These 23 T cell receptor beta chains were all obtained from the same sample, sequenced in a study of neurological immune-mediated disorders. TCRdb passed the 5' RACE reads through MiXCR, listing each CDR3 protein once. This sample has tens of thousands of distinct CDR3 sequences, with roughly 5.6% found just once. The specimen sequenced was PBMCs. The receptors stem from a young man with multiple sclerosis.

This clonotype was detected only a few times. Possible read error: a much larger clone is one base away. The rearrangement links TRBV10-3 to TRBJ2-1; TRBD2 matches at 8 bases. The germline V gene encodes CDR1 ENHRY and CDR2 SYGVKD. The CDR3 loop spans 15 amino acids. With V trimmed by 5 bases and J by 1 base, 4 bases remained unmatched. CDR3 nucleotide sequence: TGTGCCATCAGTACCGGGACTAGATCCTACAATGAGCAGTTCTTC. Protein sequence: CAISTGTRSYNEQFF.

This clonotype was seen at least ten times. The chain uses TRBV20-1 and TRBJ1-5; TRBD1 agrees at 8 bases. The germline gives CDR1 DFQATT, CDR2 SNEGSKA (reference sequence). The CDR3 extends over 16 amino acids. V lost 5 bases and J lost 6; bases outside the gene matches: 15. In DNA, the CDR3 is TGCAGTGCTGGAGCGAATCAGGGGGCTAGCGGTCAGCCCCAGCATTTT. Translation: CSAGANQGASGQPQHF.

The chain combines TRBV12-3 or TRBV12-4 with TRBJ2-7; perhaps D is TRBD1 or TRBD2 (5 bases each). V was shortened by 7 bases and J by 7 bases, with 14 bases between the two germline ends. There are 12 residues in the CDR3. The CDR3 DNA sequence: TGTGCCAGCACCACCGGGGCCAAAGAGCAGTACTTC. It specifies CASTTGAKEQYF.

This clonotype was counted at least ten times. The chain links TRBV5-6 to TRBJ2-5, with D perhaps TRBD1 (5 bases). CDR1 and CDR2 from the germline V gene are SGHDT and YYEEEE. The V end lost 1 base, the J end lost 5 bases, and 9 bases lay between the germline ends. The CDR3 is 13 amino acids. CDR3 bases: TGTGCCAGCAGCTTGCGACAGTTGGAGACCCAGTACTTC. It yields the protein CASSLRQLETQYF.

This clonotype has a count of ten or more. This chain uses TRBV5-1 with TRBJ1-2; D gene unclear. The V end was cut by 0 bases, the J end by 5 bases, with 8 bases between. The CDR3 covers 13 residues. Looked up from germline, CDR1 is SGHRS and CDR2 is YFSETQ. DNA for the CDR3: TGCGCCAGCAGCTTGGGGTCGGGATATGGCTACACCTTC. Translation: CASSLGSGYGYTF.

A few counts support this clonotype. The rearrangement joins TRBV28 to TRBJ2-3, with 7 bases matching TRBD2. The germline CDR1 and CDR2 sequences are MDHEN and SYDVKM. J was trimmed by 3 bases and V by 10 bases; bases with no gene match: 22. The CDR3 contains 18 residues. The CDR3 region is CATALGGPAGSTTDTQYF. CDR3 DNA: TGTGCCACCGCCTTGGGAGGGCCGGCGGGATCAACTACAGATACGCAGTATTTT.

This clonotype occurred many times. This rearrangement joins TRBV20-1 to TRBJ2-3; D possibly corresponds to TRBD2 (5 bases). CDR1 is DFQATT, CDR2 SNEGSKA, per germline (reference sequence). V shed 1 base and J shed 2 bases, with 7 bases lying between them. The CDR3 has 13 residues. The CDR3 DNA sequence: TGCAGTGCTAGAGCCGGGAACACAGATACGCAGTATTTT. Protein product: CSARAGNTDTQYF.

This clonotype was detected many times. Relative to the germline gene, one junction end is altered; a read error may explain this. This chain connects TRBV20-1 to TRBJ1-5, with TRBD1 identical over 9 bases. This CDR3 has 16 amino acids. In germline, CDR1 is DFQATT, CDR2 SNEGSKA (reference sequence). This chain's CDR3 is CSARVAGDREGQPQNF. In nucleotides, the CDR3 is TGCAGTGCTAGAGTCGCGGGGGACAGGGAAGGCCAGCCCCAGAATTTT.

The sample holds many counts of this clonotype. Given a much more abundant clone one base away, this may be a read error. The rearrangement links TRBV11-2 to TRBJ1-1; D call uncertain. Deletions cut 6 bases from V and 6 bases from J, with 8 bases between. The CDR3 contains 11 residues. Germline CDR1 is SGHAT and CDR2 is FQNNGV. The CDR3 here is CASRLKAEAFF. In nucleotides, the CDR3 is TGTGCCAGCAGATTAAAGGCTGAAGCTTTCTTT.

This clonotype was counted at least ten times. The genes are TRBV5-5 and TRBJ2-3; 10 bases match TRBD1. The V gene end was trimmed by 4 bases and the J gene end by 7 bases; junction bases not matched to a gene: 12. The CDR3 loop spans 16 amino acids. Germline loops: CDR1 SGHKS, CDR2 YYEKEE (reference sequence). CDR3 sequence (DNA): TGTGCCAGCAGCCTAGACTGGACAGGGGGGGCAAATACGCAGTATTTT. Protein product: CASSLDWTGGANTQYF.

This clonotype was seen at least ten times. J is TRBJ1-3 and V is TRBV29-1; weak D call: TRBD1 (6 bases). V shed 6 bases and J shed 2 bases, with 8 bases lying between them. Per the germline V gene, CDR1 is SQVTM and CDR2 is ANQGSEA. The length of the CDR3 is 12 residues. CDR3 bases: TGCAGCGTGAGGACAGCTGGAAACACCATATATTTT. It specifies CSVRTAGNTIYF.

A remark on this clonotype: A read error may explain this, as a much larger clone is one base away. V usage is TRBV25-1 and J usage is TRBJ2-7; a weak D match, TRBD2 (6 bases). CDR1 MGHDK and CDR2 SYGVNS come from the germline V gene. V was clipped by 8 bases and J by 3 bases, with 11 bases between them. The length of the CDR3 is 12 residues. For the CDR3, the DNA is TGTGCCAGCGGGGGGACTGGCTACGAGCAGTACTTC. Its translation: CASGGTGYEQYF.

This clonotype was counted at least ten times. The chain uses TRBV5-1 and TRBJ2-7; 7 bases align to TRBD2. The CDR3 covers 17 residues. Germline V gives CDR1 SGHRS, CDR2 YFSETQ. The V and J ends lost 4 bases and 7 bases, in that order; junction bases with no gene match: 20. CDR3 nucleotides: TGCGCCAGCAGCGGGGGGGTTGGCAGGACAAGGCCTCGTGAGCAGTACTTC. Amino acid sequence: CASSGGVGRTRPREQYF.

This clonotype was seen ten or more times. A read error may produce the germline difference seen at one junction end. The chain employs TRBV7-2 and TRBJ1-5, with D possibly matching TRBD1 (6 bases). This CDR3 is built from 16 residues. CDR1 is SGHTA and CDR2 is FQGNSA in the germline V gene. CDR3 region: CASSLSQGSAAQPQNF. CDR3 in DNA: TGTGCCAGCAGCTTATCACAGGGATCCGCGGCTCAGCCCCAGAATTTT.

This clonotype was detected ten times or more. The V gene is TRBV10-3, the J gene TRBJ2-6; D uncertain. The CDR3 is 15 residues long. Trimming stripped 3 bases from V and 0 bases from J, with 6 bases between. The germline gives CDR1 ENHRY, CDR2 SYGVKD. The CDR3 DNA sequence: TGTGCCATCAGTGACAGGATCTCTGGGGCCAACGTCCTGACTTTC. This sequence encodes CAISDRISGANVLTF.

This clonotype was detected many times. The chain has TRBV7-2 and TRBJ1-6; D remains ambiguous. Germline V lookup: CDR1 SGHTA, CDR2 FQGNSA. The V and J ends lost 1 base and 3 bases respectively, with 10 bases between them. The CDR3 has 16 amino acids. CDR3 DNA: TGTGCCAGCAGCTTAGTAGATGGGATCTATAATTCACCCCTCCACTTT. Encoded protein: CASSLVDGIYNSPLHF.

This clonotype was detected only a few times. This may be a read error: a much more frequent sequence differs by one nucleotide. The chain combines TRBV29-1 with TRBJ2-7; D call uncertain. The CDR3 runs to 11 residues. Trimming took off 5 bases at V and 7 bases at J, with 12 bases between the two ends. The germline V gene has CDR1 SQVTM and CDR2 ANQGSEA. DNA of the CDR3: TGCAGCGTTACCAGCCACGGGGAGCAGTACTTC. Residues: CSVTSHGEQYF.

This clonotype appeared many times. J is TRBJ2-1 and V is TRBV24-1; D not certain. Per the germline V gene, CDR1 is KGHDR and CDR2 is SFDVKD. Trimming removed 3 bases from V and 5 bases from J, with 10 bases in between. This CDR3 comprises 14 residues. The chain's CDR3 is CATSDPAPNNEQFF. The CDR3 nucleotides are TGTGCCACCAGTGATCCCGCTCCTAACAATGAGCAGTTCTTC.

Many counts were recorded for this clonotype. This chain joins TRBV12-3 or TRBV12-4 and TRBJ2-1; 16 bases align to TRBD2. The CDR3 is 17 amino acids. V was clipped by 3 bases and J by 8 bases; unmatched bases: 7. The CDR3 DNA sequence: TGTGCCAGCAGTTTCGGGACTAGCGGGGGGGTTTACGATGAGCAGTTCTTC. This encodes CASSFGTSGGVYDEQFF.

This clonotype was counted ten times or more. The chain uses TRBV11-2 and TRBJ2-3; D perhaps matches TRBD2 (5 bases). This CDR3 spans 15 amino acids. V lost 1 base, J lost 0 bases, and 8 bases lay in between. CDR1 is SGHAT, CDR2 FQNNGV, per germline. The CDR3 sequence is CASSLVGLSTDTQYF. CDR3 DNA sequence: TGTGCCAGCAGCTTAGTTGGACTTAGCACAGATACGCAGTATTTT.

This clonotype showed up many times. In nucleotides, the CDR3 is TGTGCCAGCGGAGCCGGGACAGGGTCCTACGAGCAGTACTTC. It yields the protein CASGAGTGSYEQYF. V usage is TRBV2 and J usage is TRBJ2-7, with TRBD1 matching over 9 bases. Germline loops: CDR1 SNHLY, CDR2 FYNNEI. Germline trimming cut 8 bases from V and 1 base from J; bases unmatched to any gene: 6. The CDR3 sequence is 14 residues long.

Ten or more counts support this clonotype. The J gene is TRBJ1-6, the V gene TRBV20-1; TRBD1 is a possible D gene (5 bases). The V gene lost 0 bases and the J gene lost 14 bases, with 20 bases spanning the gap. The CDR3 runs 15 residues. CDR1 and CDR2 (germline): DFQATT, SNEGSKA (reference sequence). CDR3: CSARDRGLEGRTLHF. The CDR3 DNA follows: TGCAGTGCTAGAGACCGGGGGTTGGAGGGTCGAACCCTCCACTTT.

The chain combines TRBV5-1 with TRBJ2-7; a weak D match, TRBD1 (6 bases). Trimming removed 7 bases at V and 13 bases at J, with 15 bases between. Germline lookup yields CDR1 SGHRS and CDR2 YFSETQ. The CDR3 totals 10 residues. The CDR3 protein is CASFGTLVYF. In DNA, the CDR3 is TGCGCCAGCTTCGGGACACTTGTCTACTTC.